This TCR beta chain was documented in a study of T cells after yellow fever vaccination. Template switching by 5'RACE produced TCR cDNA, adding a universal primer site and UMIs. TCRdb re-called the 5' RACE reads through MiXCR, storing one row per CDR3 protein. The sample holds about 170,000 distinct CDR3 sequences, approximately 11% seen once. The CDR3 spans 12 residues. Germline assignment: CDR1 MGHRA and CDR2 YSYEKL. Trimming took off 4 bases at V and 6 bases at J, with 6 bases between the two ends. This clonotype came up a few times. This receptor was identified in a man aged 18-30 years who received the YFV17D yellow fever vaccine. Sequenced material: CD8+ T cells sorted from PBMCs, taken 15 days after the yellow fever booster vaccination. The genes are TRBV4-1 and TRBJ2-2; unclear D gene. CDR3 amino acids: CASSPLAGELFF. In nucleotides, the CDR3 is TGCGCCAGCAGCCCCCTAGCCGGGGAGCTGTTTTTT.